The 30 T cell receptor beta chains in this list originate from one sample, sequenced in a study of cytomegalovirus exposure and HLA in healthy donors. This PCR relied on a set of 60 Vbeta primers and 13 Jbeta primers. Assay used: immunoSEQ multiplex PCR; TCRdb lists only in-frame clones, some missing. The sample yields roughly 100,000 clones, approximately 83% seen once. The sample was PBMCs. The receptors originated from a man younger than 35 in good health and CMV-seronegative.

This rearrangement joins TRBV5-1 to TRBJ1-1; 7 bases map to TRBD1. Looked up from germline, CDR1 is SGHRS and CDR2 is YFSETQ. The CDR3 extends over 15 amino acids. V dropped 0 bases and J dropped 1; count of bases not matched to a gene: 3. Here the CDR3 reads CASSLGGGSNTEAFF. Written as DNA, the CDR3 is TGCGCCAGCAGCTTGGGAGGGGGCTCGAACACTGAAGCTTTCTTT.

This CDR3 reads CASSSTGLGETQYF. In DNA form, the CDR3 reads TGTGCCAGCAGCTCGACCGGACTAGGGGAGACCCAGTACTTC. The gene calls are TRBV7-2 and TRBJ2-5; 7 nucleotides line up with TRBD2. The CDR3 runs to 14 residues. Germline trimming cut 4 bases from V and 5 bases from J; bases unmatched to any gene: 7. Germline loops: CDR1 SGHTA, CDR2 FQGNSA.

This rearrangement joins TRBV7-2 to TRBJ2-5; TRBD2 might be the D (5 bases). This CDR3 is built from 13 residues. The germline CDR1 and CDR2 sequences are SGHTA and FQGNSA. V shed 7 bases and J shed 7 bases, with 16 bases lying between them. The chain's CDR3 is CASIPTPRGTQYF. CDR3 nucleotides: TGTGCCAGCATCCCAACCCCCCGGGGGACCCAGTACTTC.

The J gene is TRBJ2-7, the V gene TRBV6-6; weak D call: TRBD2 (5 bases). The CDR3 is made up of 14 amino acids. Between the trimmed V and J ends, which lost 10 bases and 0 bases, there was a span of 16 bases. Germline V gives CDR1 MNHNY, CDR2 SVGAGI (reference sequence). Here the CDR3 DNA reads TGTGCCATCAAGACTACAACTGTCTCCTACGAGCAGTACTTC. It translates to CAIKTTTVSYEQYF.

The sample holds a few counts of this clone. The rearrangement links TRBV6-1 to TRBJ1-2; D is unclear. CDR3 length: 15 residues. V was trimmed by 6 bases and J by 1 base, leaving 15 bases between them. CDR1 and CDR2 from the germline V gene are MNHNS and SASEGT. This CDR3 reads CASSGSGTRNYGYTF. As DNA, the CDR3 is TGTGCCAGCAGCGGGTCCGGAACTCGTAACTATGGCTACACCTTC.

This clone was seen only once. This chain uses TRBV6-5 with TRBJ1-2; no clear D gene. Trimming removed 2 bases from V and 0 bases from J, with 10 bases in between. This CDR3 comprises 15 residues. The germline gives CDR1 MNHEY, CDR2 SVGAGI. The CDR3 DNA sequence: TGTGCCAGCAGTTACGGCGGGATGGCTAACTATGGCTACACCTTC. Translated: CASSYGGMANYGYTF.

The sample holds a few counts of this clone. In the same sample, other DNA sequences code for this CDR3. The chain carries TRBV5-1 and TRBJ1-1; D possibly corresponds to TRBD1 (5 bases). Per the germline V gene, CDR1 is SGHRS and CDR2 is YFSETQ. The CDR3 is made up of 13 amino acids. Trimming pared 1 base from V and 4 bases from J, leaving 8 bases between. In DNA, the CDR3 is TGCGCCAGCAGCTTGACCGGGGGCACTGAAGCTTTCTTT. Protein product: CASSLTGGTEAFF. The variable domain in full, with the rest retrieved from reference TRBV5-1 and TRBJ1-1, is KAGVTQTPRYLIKTRGQQVTLSCSPISGHRSVSWYQQTPGQGLQFLFEYFSETQRNKGNFPGRFSGRQFSNSRSEMNVSTLELGDSALYLCASSLTGGTEAFFGQGTRLTVV.

The rearrangement links TRBV6-5 to TRBJ2-3, with D possibly being TRBD2 (5 bases). CDR3 size: 13 residues. Germline loops: CDR1 MNHEY, CDR2 SVGAGI. The V and J ends lost 9 bases and 2 bases respectively, with 12 bases between them. CDR3 sequence reads: CASSGLNTDTQYF. The CDR3 DNA is TGTGCCAGTTCTGGACTTAACACAGATACGCAGTATTTT.

The chain employs TRBV7-3 and TRBJ1-5, with D hard to call. Trimming shortened V by 0 bases and J by 4 bases, and 4 bases separated the two germline ends. The CDR3 is made up of 13 amino acids. CDR1 is SGHTA and CDR2 is FQGTGA in the germline V gene. As DNA, the CDR3 is TGTGCCAGCAGCTTAACGGCAAATCAGCCCCAGCATTTT. Translation: CASSLTANQPQHF.

The V and J genes are TRBV27 and TRBJ2-1; TRBD2 aligns across 10 bases. J was trimmed by 7 bases and V by 2 bases; bases with no gene match: 5. The CDR3 has 15 amino acids. Per the germline V gene, CDR1 is MNHEY and CDR2 is SMNVEV (reference sequence). The CDR3, as DNA: TGTGCCAGCAGTTTACTAGCGGGAGTAGGAAATGAGCAGTTCTTC. Its protein is CASSLLAGVGNEQFF.

V usage is TRBV19 and J usage is TRBJ2-2, with 10 bases that match TRBD2. Germline V gives CDR1 LNHDA, CDR2 SQIVND (reference sequence). Unmatched junction bases numbered 3, after V lost 2 bases and J lost 3 bases. This CDR3 comprises 16 residues. The CDR3 sequence: CASSILAGVDTGELFF. The CDR3 DNA is TGTGCCAGTAGTATACTAGCGGGAGTCGACACCGGGGAGCTGTTTTTT.

This clone was detected a few times. The chain combines TRBV6-6 with TRBJ2-1; TRBD1 might be the D (6 bases). V dropped 3 bases and J dropped 7 bases, with 10 bases sitting between them. The CDR3 is made up of 13 amino acids. In germline, CDR1 is MNHNY, CDR2 SVGAGI (reference sequence). CDR3 sequence reads: CASSYSRGNEQFF. For the CDR3, the DNA is TGTGCCAGCAGTTATTCCAGGGGTAATGAGCAGTTCTTC.

The chain links TRBV23-1 to TRBJ1-4, with D possibly TRBD1 on 5 matching bases. TRBV23-1 is annotated as an ORF whose role is uncertain. With 7 bases removed from V and 0 bases from J, the gap between germline ends came to 9 bases. This CDR3 contains 14 residues. CDR3 bases: TGCGCCAGCATTTACAGGTCAACTAATGAAAAACTGTTTTTT. Translation gives CASIYRSTNEKLFF.

The J gene is TRBJ2-7, the V gene TRBV28; 7 nucleotides align to TRBD1. V shed 6 bases and J 3 bases; nucleotides not matched to a gene: 5. Germline V gene sequence: CDR1 MDHEN, CDR2 SYDVKM. This CDR3 comprises 13 residues. CDR3 loop: CASSLGTVYEQYF. CDR3 bases: TGTGCCAGCAGCCTAGGGACAGTCTACGAGCAGTACTTC. Full variable domain (remainder filled in from reference TRBV28 and TRBJ2-7): DVKVTQSSRYLVKRTGEKVFLECVQDMDHENMFWYRQDPGLGLRLIYFSYDVKMKEKGDIPEGYSVSREKKERFSLILESASTNQTSMYLCASSLGTVYEQYFGPGTRLTVT.

V and J are TRBV6-4 and TRBJ2-6; 7 nucleotides match TRBD2. This CDR3 has 15 residues. The ends lost 2 bases at V and 2 bases at J; junction bases unmatched: 0. Germline CDR1 and CDR2: MRHNA and SNTAGT. CDR3 sequence: CASSDGGAGANVLTF. The CDR3 DNA is TGTGCCAGCAGTGACGGGGGGGCTGGGGCCAACGTCCTGACTTTC.

The chain employs TRBV4-3 and TRBJ1-2, with 8 bases that match TRBD1. J was trimmed by 8 bases and V by 0 bases; bases with no gene match: 11. This CDR3 has 16 residues. Germline V gene data show CDR1 as LGHNA and CDR2 as YSLEER. CDR3 region: CASSQDPPGGTGGYTF. In DNA, the CDR3 is TGCGCCAGCAGCCAAGATCCCCCAGGGGGCACGGGAGGCTACACCTTC.

Comment on this clone: At one end the junction does not follow the germline gene, possibly because of a read error. This sample also contains other DNA sequences that code for the same CDR3. The rearrangement links TRBV4-3 to TRBJ1-3, with a tentative D call TRBD1 (5 bases). Germline V gene sequence: CDR1 LGHNA, CDR2 YSLEER. The CDR3 runs to 14 residues. Written as DNA, the CDR3 is TGCGCCAGCAGCCAAGATCGGTGGGGCTACACTATATATTTT. Translation gives CASSQDRWGYTIYF.

The chain couples TRBV7-2 to TRBJ2-3; tentatively, D is TRBD2 (6 bases). The V gene lost 6 bases and the J gene lost 8 bases, with 15 bases spanning the gap. The CDR3 consists of 13 residues. CDR1 is SGHTA, CDR2 FQGNSA, per germline. This CDR3 reads CASSPGREGTQYF. The DNA for the CDR3 is TGTGCCAGCAGTCCTGGGCGGGAAGGTACGCAGTATTTT.

The chain uses TRBV27 and TRBJ2-4; 9 bases are shared with TRBD2. Germline loops: CDR1 MNHEY, CDR2 SMNVEV (reference sequence). Trimming took 6 bases from V and 1 from J; bases not matched to a gene: 4. The CDR3 has 15 amino acids. CDR3 residues: CASRTSGEAKNIQYF. The DNA of the CDR3 is TGTGCCAGCAGGACTAGCGGAGAGGCCAAAAACATTCAGTACTTC.

The chain joins TRBV27 to TRBJ2-1, with TRBD2 matching 7 bases. J was trimmed by 7 bases and V by 1 base; bases with no gene match: 10. The CDR3 is made up of 16 amino acids. CDR1 MNHEY and CDR2 SMNVEV come from the germline V gene (reference sequence). CDR3: CASSLWNWDYFNEQFF. CDR3 DNA: TGTGCCAGCAGTTTATGGAACTGGGACTATTTTAATGAGCAGTTCTTC.

The chain is built from TRBV7-6 and TRBJ1-2; 7 bases are shared with TRBD1. Germline V CDR1 and CDR2: SGHVS, FNYEAQ. The CDR3 covers 12 residues. The V and J ends lost 5 bases and 13 bases, in that order; junction bases with no gene match: 10. In nucleotides, the CDR3 is TGTGCCAGCAGCCTAGAGGGGACAGATCTCACCTTC. It yields the protein CASSLEGTDLTF.

The chain links TRBV6-4 to TRBJ2-1; 8 bases are shared with TRBD2. This CDR3 has 14 residues. In germline, CDR1 is MRHNA, CDR2 SNTAGT. V shed 4 bases, J shed 6 bases, and the junction held 5 bases outside the gene matches. CDR3 nucleotides: TGTGCCAGCAGTGTTGCGGGAGGACGCAATGAGCAGTTCTTC. Protein sequence: CASSVAGGRNEQFF.

The chain has TRBV6-1 and TRBJ1-2; 7 nucleotides match TRBD1. Germline CDR1 and CDR2: MNHNS and SASEGT. V was pared by 6 bases and J by 4 bases, with 8 bases of the junction left unmatched. CDR3 length: 14 residues. Here the CDR3 reads CASSQGQLLYGYTF. The CDR3 DNA sequence: TGTGCCAGCAGCCAGGGACAGCTCCTCTATGGCTACACCTTC.

The CDR3 reads CASSKSGTASYEQYF. The CDR3 DNA is TGTGCCAGCAGTAAGTCCGGGACAGCCTCCTACGAGCAGTACTTC. The chain carries TRBV6-1 and TRBJ2-7, with 7 bases aligning to TRBD1. J lost 0 bases, V lost 5 bases, and 7 bases had no gene match. The CDR3 consists of 15 residues. Germline CDR1 is MNHNS and CDR2 is SASEGT.

The V call is TRBV5-1, the J call TRBJ2-1, with a possible D match to TRBD2 (6 bases). The CDR3 is made up of 15 amino acids. Trimming stripped 3 bases from V and 3 bases from J, with 13 bases between. Germline V lookup: CDR1 SGHRS, CDR2 YFSETQ. CDR3 amino acids: CASSYRDSYYNEQFF. In DNA form, the CDR3 reads TGCGCCAGCAGCTACCGGGACTCATACTACAATGAGCAGTTCTTC.

The rearrangement uses TRBV7-2 and TRBJ2-6, with D tentatively TRBD1 (6 bases). Trimming removed 5 bases at V and 2 bases at J, with 10 bases between. Germline-derived CDR1 and CDR2 are SGHTA and FQGNSA. The CDR3 extends over 15 amino acids. DNA of the CDR3: TGTGCCAGCAGCCCGTGGGACACTGGGGCCAACGTCCTGACTTTC. This translates into CASSPWDTGANVLTF.

This clone was found a few times. This rearrangement joins TRBV7-9 to TRBJ2-1, with no clear D. The CDR3 loop spans 12 amino acids. Germline V gene lookup returns CDR1 SEHNR and CDR2 FQNEAQ (reference sequence). Trimming removed 5 bases from V and 8 bases from J, with 10 bases in between. The CDR3 loop reads CASSVELDEQFF. The DNA for the CDR3 is TGTGCCAGCAGCGTGGAGCTCGATGAGCAGTTCTTC.

The V gene is TRBV11-1, the J gene TRBJ2-2; 9 bases line up with TRBD1. With V trimmed by 5 bases and J by 4 bases, 8 bases remained unmatched. From germline, CDR1 is SGHAT and CDR2 FQDESV (reference sequence). This CDR3 is built from 16 residues. CDR3 sequence reads: CASSPRTGVGTGELFF. DNA for the CDR3: TGTGCCAGCAGCCCAAGGACAGGGGTGGGCACCGGGGAGCTGTTTTTT.

The CDR3 sequence: CASSFPGTGNQPQHF. CDR3 nucleotides: TGTGCCAGCAGCTTTCCTGGGACTGGCAATCAGCCCCAGCATTTT. J is TRBJ1-5 and V is TRBV5-8, with D possibly TRBD1 on 5 matching bases. The germline gives CDR1 SGHTS, CDR2 YDEGEE. Between the trimmed V and J ends, which lost 2 bases and 2 bases, there was a span of 11 bases. The CDR3 has 15 residues.

This chain links TRBV29-1 with TRBJ2-7; D is perhaps TRBD2 (6 bases). The germline gives CDR1 SQVTM, CDR2 ANQGSEA. V was pared by 4 bases and J by 3 bases, with 10 bases between. The CDR3 runs 12 residues. For the CDR3, the DNA is TGCAGCGTTGGGGACTGGGACTACGAGCAGTACTTC. This sequence encodes CSVGDWDYEQYF.